Included here is one T cell receptor beta chain sequence, with context. Its antigen is as yet unknown. Germline V lookup: CDR1 SGHAT, CDR2 FQNNGV. Trimming stripped 7 bases from V and 7 bases from J, with 19 bases between. The CDR3 sequence is 14 residues long. Treatment specified: over 15 received Ad26.COV2.S at low or high dose, single or two shots; 5 received placebo; per-sample allocation not given. Material that was analyzed had been drawn on day 63 after the first vaccine or placebo injection. These data originate in a study of Ad26.COV2.S vaccination and SARS-CoV-2 variants. Findings and caveats of the study: Reports say spike-specific CD8+ and CD4+ T cell responses covered substantial breadth after vaccination.

TCRdb's table, derived via immunoSEQ multiplex PCR, lists solely in-frame clones and lacks some. The sample lists a few hundred thousand clones, approximately 90% seen once, with around 3.6% in the top ten. The rearrangement uses TRBV11-2 and TRBJ1-2, with a possible D match to TRBD1 (5 bases). The input for sequencing was peripheral blood, taken in a trial of Ad26.COV2.S vaccine versus placebo. This clonotype was obtained from a person between 18 and 65 years old who received the Ad26.COV2.S COVID-19 vaccine or a placebo. The CDR3, as DNA: TGTGCCAGCAACCCCATCGGGGACCTGAGTGGCTACACCTTC. Protein product: CASNPIGDLSGYTF.